This TCR beta chain is drawn from a study of blood T cells in healthy people across ages. Study as a whole: In model experiments, template switching was able to capture about one barcoded beta molecule for every two T cells that were present.

Germline loops: CDR1 SGHAT, CDR2 FQNNGV. The ends lost 6 bases at V and 0 bases at J; junction bases unmatched: 7. There are 15 residues in the CDR3. Alongside a J-beta primer mix, a sample-barcoded 5' primer served in a second PCR lasting roughly 7 to 11 cycles. Every sample produced at least 2.5 million CDR3-containing paired-end reads. TCRdb re-derived calls from the 5' RACE reads in MiXCR, one entry per CDR3 protein. The profile covers 850,000 to 1,100,000 distinct CDR3 sequences, with approximately 38% appearing a single time and roughly 14% taken by the ten largest. Per individual sample, total RNA of at least 5.5 micrograms was extracted. This clonotype was seen only a few times.

The clonotype originates from a man aged 18-30 years in good health. J is TRBJ1-2 and V is TRBV11-2; 7 bases are a match to TRBD1. Source material: blood. CDR3 amino acids: CASSLAGGANYGYTF. The DNA of the CDR3 is TGTGCCAGCAGTCTGGCAGGGGGAGCTAACTATGGCTACACCTTC.